In this sample, the clone carrying this TCR beta chain turned up a few times. Its antigen is as yet unknown. A much larger clone sits a single nucleotide away, making a read error possible. Amplification targeted TCR beta CDR3 regions from RNA transcripts. Carried out on the TCR CDR3, a first-round RT-PCR used the HTBI primer set. Via MiXCR, TCRdb re-called the multiplex PCR reads, giving one row per CDR3 protein. The data show around 240,000 distinct CDR3 sequences, roughly 15% seen once. The record originates from a study of T cells in Graves' hyperthyroidism and ophthalmopathy. Broader study findings: Blood also contained most expanded thyroid clonotypes above 0.001.

Germline-derived CDR1 and CDR2 are MNHNS and SASEGT. The CDR3 sequence is 14 residues long. The genes are TRBV6-1 and TRBJ1-2; the D is unclear. The clonotype was recovered from a woman aged 18 to 35 with Graves' ophthalmopathy. Sample: blood. The CDR3 region has the DNA TGTGCCGGCAGTGAAGTGGTCGGGCAGAATGGCTACACCTTC. The encoded protein is CAGSEVVGQNGYTF.